This entry is about one T cell receptor (beta chain). Its antigen remains unidentified. The record originates from a study of shared clonotypes between healthy human individuals. The CDR3 length is 15 residues. From germline, CDR1 is LNHDA and CDR2 SQIVND (reference sequence). Trimming took 11 bases from V and 3 from J; bases not matched to a gene: 10. Study-wide points: Generation probability values for non-shared clonotypes were lower than those for clonotypes shared by all four donors.

The genomic DNA of each subset was split evenly across several immunoSEQ plates. Here immunoSEQ multiplex PCR was the method, and the copy in TCRdb shows in-frame clones only, minus some. The data hold around 2,000,000 clones, with approximately 94% observed a single time. Naive CD8 cells lacked CD45RO, underwent positive selection for CCR7 and left out terminally differentiated effector memory CD45RA+ cells. The TCR originated in a man aged 18 to 35 in good health. The chain is built from TRBV19 and TRBJ2-1; 10 bases line up with TRBD2. What was sequenced was naive CD8+ T cells sorted from blood. CDR3 nucleotide sequence: TGTGCCTCATCGGCGGCTAGCGGGAGCTACAATGAGCAGTTCTTC. Protein: CASSAASGSYNEQFF.